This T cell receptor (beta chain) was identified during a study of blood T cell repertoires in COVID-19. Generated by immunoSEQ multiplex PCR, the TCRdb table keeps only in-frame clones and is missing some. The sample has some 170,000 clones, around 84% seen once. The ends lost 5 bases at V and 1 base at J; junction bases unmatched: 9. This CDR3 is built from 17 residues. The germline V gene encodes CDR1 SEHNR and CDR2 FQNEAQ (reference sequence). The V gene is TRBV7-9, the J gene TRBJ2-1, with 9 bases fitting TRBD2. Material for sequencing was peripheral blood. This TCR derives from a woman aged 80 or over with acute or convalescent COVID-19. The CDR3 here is CASSPLGGGASYNEQFF. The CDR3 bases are TGTGCCAGCAGCCCTCTCGGCGGGGGGGCATCCTACAATGAGCAGTTCTTC.